This T cell receptor (beta chain) was recorded in a study of OX40 agonist ivuxolimab in advanced cancers. This clone was seen only a few times. The method was immunoSEQ multiplex PCR; TCRdb's version includes in-frame clones alone and lacks a portion of them. This table holds approximately 80,000 clones, 85% found once. Germline V lookup: CDR1 ENHRY, CDR2 SYGVKD. J gave up 8 bases and V 3 bases, and 5 bases lay outside the gene matches. The CDR3 loop spans 14 amino acids. The sequences come from CD4+ or CD8+ T cells sorted from blood, collected in a trial of the OX40 agonist ivuxolimab. The chain carries TRBV10-3 and TRBJ1-4; 8 bases are shared with TRBD1. The sequence was obtained from an adult with an advanced solid tumor such as melanoma, head and neck, liver or kidney cancer. The CDR3 DNA is TGTGCCATCAGTGATTCAGGGGGCCGGGAAAAACTGTTTTTT. The encoded protein is CAISDSGGREKLFF.